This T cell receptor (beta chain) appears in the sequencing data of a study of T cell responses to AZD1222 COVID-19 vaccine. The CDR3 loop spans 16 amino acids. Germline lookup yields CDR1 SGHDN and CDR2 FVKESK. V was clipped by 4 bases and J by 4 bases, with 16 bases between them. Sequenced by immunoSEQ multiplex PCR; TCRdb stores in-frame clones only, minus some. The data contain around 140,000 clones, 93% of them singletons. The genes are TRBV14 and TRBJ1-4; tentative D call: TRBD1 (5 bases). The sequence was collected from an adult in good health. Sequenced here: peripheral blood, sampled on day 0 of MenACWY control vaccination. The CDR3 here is CASSLMTATHNEKLFF. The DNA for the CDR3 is TGTGCCAGCAGCCTTATGACAGCAACTCATAATGAAAAACTGTTTTTT.